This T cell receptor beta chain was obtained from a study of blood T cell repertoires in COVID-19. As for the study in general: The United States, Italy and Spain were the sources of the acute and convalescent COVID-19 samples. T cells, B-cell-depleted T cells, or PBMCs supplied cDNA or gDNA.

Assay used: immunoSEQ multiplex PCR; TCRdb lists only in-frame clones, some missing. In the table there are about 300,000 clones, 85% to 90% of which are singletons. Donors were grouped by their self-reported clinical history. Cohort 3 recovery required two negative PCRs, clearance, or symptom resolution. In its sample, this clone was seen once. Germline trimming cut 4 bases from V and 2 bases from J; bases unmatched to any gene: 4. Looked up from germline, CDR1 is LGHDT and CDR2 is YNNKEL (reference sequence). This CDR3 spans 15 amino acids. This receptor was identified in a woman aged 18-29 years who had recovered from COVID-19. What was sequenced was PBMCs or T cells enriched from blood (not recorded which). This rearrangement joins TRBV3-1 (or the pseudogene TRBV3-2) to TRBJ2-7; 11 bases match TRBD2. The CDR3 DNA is TGTGCCAGCAGCCCTACTAGCGGGAGCGCCTACGAGCAGTACTTC. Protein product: CASSPTSGSAYEQYF.